The 28 T cell receptor beta chains reported below all come from one sample, sequenced in a study of cytomegalovirus exposure and HLA in healthy donors. PCR involved 60 Vbeta and 13 Jbeta primers. This table comes from immunoSEQ multiplex PCR, and its TCRdb copy is limited to in-frame clones, with some not included. This sample has 160,000 or so clones, with approximately 80% found just once. Sequenced material: PBMCs. The receptors were gathered from a male donor in good health and CMV-seronegative.

The chain is built from TRBV27 and TRBJ1-6; 7 positions match TRBD1. Losses at the gene ends were 5 bases for V and 6 bases for J; bases not matched to a gene: 4. This CDR3 spans 14 amino acids. Germline loops: CDR1 MNHEY, CDR2 SMNVEV (reference sequence). In DNA, the CDR3 is TGTGCCAGCAGTCGACAGGGCCGTAATTCACCCCTCCACTTT. Translation: CASSRQGRNSPLHF.

The chain is built from TRBV27 and TRBJ2-2, with 7 bases lining up with TRBD2. Germline-derived CDR1 and CDR2 are MNHEY and SMNVEV (reference sequence). The junction had 6 bases not matched to a gene; V was cut back by 8 bases and J by 6 bases. CDR3 length: 13 amino acids. In nucleotides, the CDR3 is TGTGCCAGCCGAGTACTAGCGTCCGGGGAGCTGTTTTTT. It codes for CASRVLASGELFF.

The CDR3: CASSLETGGNQPQHF. CDR3 coding DNA: TGTGCCAGCAGCTTAGAGACAGGGGGCAATCAGCCCCAGCATTTT. The rearrangement joins TRBV7-2 to TRBJ1-5; the match to TRBD1 covers 8 bases. The CDR3 totals 15 residues. V was pared by 1 base and J by 2 bases, with 1 base of the junction left unmatched. CDR1 is SGHTA, CDR2 FQGNSA, per germline.

This rearrangement joins TRBV9 to TRBJ1-3; D remains ambiguous. This CDR3 has 17 amino acids. Trimming took off 0 bases at V and 0 bases at J, with 13 bases between the two ends. Germline CDR1 SGDLS, CDR2 YYNGEE. CDR3 sequence (DNA): TGTGCCAGCAGCGTAGGGTGGGCCAGAAACTCTGGAAACACCATATATTTT. It yields the protein CASSVGWARNSGNTIYF. The full variable domain, completed using reference TRBV9 and TRBJ1-3, is DSGVTQTPKHLITATGQRVTLRCSPRSGDLSVYWYQQSLDQGLQFLIQYYNGEERAKGNILERFSAQQFPDLHSELNLSSLELGDSALYFCASSVGWARNSGNTIYFGEGSWLTVV.

The chain joins TRBV29-1 to TRBJ2-7; TRBD1 agrees at 7 bases. The CDR3 is made up of 13 amino acids. Trimming took 5 bases from V and 3 from J; bases not matched to a gene: 7. Germline values: CDR1 SQVTM, CDR2 ANQGSEA. For the CDR3, the DNA is TGCAGCGTTCGACAGGGAGAGATCTACGAGCAGTACTTC. Its protein product is CSVRQGEIYEQYF.

The V and J genes are TRBV30 and TRBJ1-3; D not certain. The CDR3 sequence is 14 residues long. Deletions cut 6 bases from V and 0 bases from J, with 12 bases between. CDR1 and CDR2 (germline): GTSNPN, SVGIG (reference sequence). CDR3 in DNA: TGTGCCTGTCTCAGGTCCCGCTCTGGAAACACCATATATTTT. As protein: CACLRSRSGNTIYF.

This chain uses TRBV13 with TRBJ2-5; 9 bases line up with TRBD1. Trimming cost V 5 bases and J 11 bases; bases outside gene matches: 15. Germline V lookup: CDR1 PRHDT, CDR2 FYEKMQ (reference sequence). This CDR3 is 15 amino acids long. CDR3 DNA sequence: TGTGCCAGCAGCGCCTCCGGGACAGGGACTCGAGAGCAGTACTTC. Translation: CASSASGTGTREQYF.

This chain uses TRBV27 with TRBJ2-3; D might be TRBD2 (6 bases). CDR1 is MNHEY and CDR2 is SMNVEV in the germline V gene (reference sequence). The CDR3 totals 14 residues. Between the trimmed V and J ends, which lost 9 bases and 1 base, there was a span of 14 bases. The CDR3 is CASTTGRGTDTQYF. CDR3 in DNA: TGTGCCAGTACCACCGGGAGAGGCACAGATACGCAGTATTTT.

The chain employs TRBV5-6 and TRBJ2-5; no clear D. V dropped 2 bases and J dropped 1 base, with 9 bases sitting between them. The CDR3 spans 14 residues. Germline V gene data show CDR1 as SGHDT and CDR2 as YYEEEE. For the CDR3, the DNA is TGTGCCAGCAGCTTTTCGACTGTCCAAGAGACCCAGTACTTC. This translates into CASSFSTVQETQYF.

The chain employs TRBV25-1 and TRBJ2-1; the D is unclear. Trimming pared 3 bases from V and 9 bases from J, leaving 15 bases between. The V gene's germline CDR1 is MGHDK and CDR2 SYGVNS. The CDR3 totals 14 residues. The CDR3 DNA reads as TGTGCCAGCAGTGACCCTACCTTAGTCTTTGAGCAGTTCTTC. As protein: CASSDPTLVFEQFF. Filled out from reference TRBV25-1 and TRBJ2-1, the complete variable domain reads EADIYQTPRYLVIGTGKKITLECSQTMGHDKMYWYQQDPGMELHLIHYSYGVNSTEKGDLSSESTVSRIRTEHFPLTLESARPSHTSQYLCASSDPTLVFEQFFGPGTRLTVL.

Written as DNA, the CDR3 is TGCAGCGTTGCGGGGGAAAGACTAGCGGGGAGGGAGACCCAGTACTTC. This encodes CSVAGERLAGRETQYF. The chain couples TRBV29-1 to TRBJ2-5; 11 nucleotides align to TRBD2. CDR3 length equals 16 residues. Looked up from germline, CDR1 is SQVTM and CDR2 is ANQGSEA. Unmatched junction bases numbered 12, after V lost 4 bases and J lost 5 bases.

This chain joins TRBV5-6 and TRBJ2-2; 7 bases line up with TRBD1. In germline, CDR1 is SGHDT, CDR2 YYEEEE. V gave up 0 bases and J gave up 4 bases; unmatched junction bases: 3. The CDR3 spans 15 residues. CDR3 protein: CASSLDRGFTGELFF. The CDR3 bases are TGTGCCAGCAGCTTGGACAGGGGCTTCACCGGGGAGCTGTTTTTT.

This clone was recorded once. This chain uses TRBV11-2 with TRBJ2-3, with D perhaps matching TRBD2 (7 bases). Germline CDR1 and CDR2: SGHAT and FQNNGV. V was trimmed by 5 bases and J by 3 bases, leaving 15 bases between them. The CDR3 totals 15 residues. The CDR3 DNA follows: TGTGCCAGCAGCAAGGGGGGACTACGGACAGATACGCAGTATTTT. Its translation is CASSKGGLRTDTQYF. Full variable domain (remainder filled in from reference TRBV11-2 and TRBJ2-3): EAGVAQSPRYKIIEKRQSVAFWCNPISGHATLYWYQQILGQGPKLLIQFQNNGVVDDSQLPKDRFSAERLKGVDSTLKIQPAKLEDSAVYLCASSKGGLRTDTQYFGPGTRLTVL.

The rearrangement joins TRBV12-5 to TRBJ2-5; a possible D gene is TRBD2 (6 bases). CDR1 and CDR2 (germline): LGHNT, FRNRAP. Trimming took off 6 bases at V and 5 bases at J, with 10 bases between the two ends. The CDR3 covers 12 residues. The chain's CDR3 is CASGYGGETQYF. CDR3 DNA sequence: TGTGCTAGTGGATATGGGGGGGAGACCCAGTACTTC.

The chain couples TRBV15 to TRBJ2-3; TRBD2 agrees at 8 bases. With 0 bases clipped from V and 3 bases from J, the junction kept 8 bases outside the gene matches. This CDR3 contains 17 residues. In germline, CDR1 is LNHNV, CDR2 YYDKDF (reference sequence). The CDR3 protein is CATSRDRREVRTDTQYF. The CDR3 nucleotides read TGTGCCACCAGCAGAGATCGGCGGGAGGTTCGGACAGATACGCAGTATTTT. Variable domain in full (rest from reference TRBV15 and TRBJ2-3): DAMVIQNPRYQVTQFGKPVTLSCSQTLNHNVMYWYQQKSSQAPKLLFHYYDKDFNNEADTPDNFQSRRPNTSFCFLDIRSPGLGDTAMYLCATSRDRREVRTDTQYFGPGTRLTVL.

This clone was counted only a few times. The chain is built from TRBV27 and TRBJ2-1; D not certain. This CDR3 has 14 residues. V lost 4 bases and J lost 6, with 13 bases in between. Germline V gene sequence: CDR1 MNHEY, CDR2 SMNVEV (reference sequence). The CDR3 here is CASSYGPIANEQFF. CDR3 DNA: TGTGCCAGCAGTTACGGCCCAATAGCCAATGAGCAGTTCTTC.

The chain joins TRBV2 to TRBJ1-5; possibly TRBD1 for D (6 bases). The V end lost 2 bases, the J end lost 0 bases, and 8 bases lay between the germline ends. The CDR3 extends over 15 amino acids. CDR1 and CDR2 (germline): SNHLY, FYNNEI. For the CDR3, the DNA is TGTGCCAGCAGTGAACGGACAGATAGCAATCAGCCCCAGCATTTT. Translating gives CASSERTDSNQPQHF.

This clone occurred a few times. V usage is TRBV9 and J usage is TRBJ2-3; 9 nucleotides match TRBD1. V was pared by 0 bases and J by 6 bases, with 8 bases of the junction left unmatched. CDR3 length: 16 amino acids. In germline, CDR1 is SGDLS, CDR2 YYNGEE. CDR3 in DNA: TGTGCCAGCAGCGTAGCTTGGGGACAGGGAATCGATACGCAGTATTTT. This encodes CASSVAWGQGIDTQYF.

The chain uses TRBV28 and TRBJ2-1; possible D gene TRBD2, 6 bases. The V gene's germline CDR1 is MDHEN and CDR2 SYDVKM. The CDR3 totals 22 residues. The germline V and J ends were trimmed by 3 bases and 0 bases, with 30 bases remaining between them. CDR3 bases: TGTGCCAGCAGTTTGATAGGCTCCAGGGACTGGAGAGGAAACCGCTCCTACAATGAGCAGTTCTTC. It is translated as CASSLIGSRDWRGNRSYNEQFF.

The V and J genes are TRBV7-2 and TRBJ2-2; the match to TRBD2 covers 15 bases. The CDR3 has 17 amino acids. Germline CDR1 is SGHTA and CDR2 is FQGNSA. V lost 5 bases and J lost 4; bases outside the gene matches: 5. In nucleotides, the CDR3 is TGTGCCAGCAGCAGGACTAGCGGGAGGGCCCCCACCGGGGAGCTGTTTTTT. Translated, it gives CASSRTSGRAPTGELFF.

CDR3 coding DNA: TGCAGCGGCGGGACTTACGGTGAGCAGTTCTTC. Protein product: CSGGTYGEQFF. This chain joins TRBV29-1 and TRBJ2-1; tentatively, D is TRBD2 (6 bases). V was clipped by 7 bases and J by 9 bases, with 13 bases between them. Per germline, CDR1 SQVTM and CDR2 ANQGSEA. The CDR3 extends over 11 amino acids.

This clone has only a few counts. The V gene is TRBV6-5, the J gene TRBJ1-2; D ambiguous. The germline V gene has CDR1 MNHEY and CDR2 SVGAGI. The CDR3 has 14 residues. Trimming removed 0 bases at V and 5 bases at J, with 10 bases between. The CDR3 protein is CASSYSTEGYGYTF. In DNA form, the CDR3 reads TGTGCCAGCAGTTACTCTACAGAGGGATATGGCTACACCTTC.

This chain joins TRBV7-8 and TRBJ1-6; D is undetermined. The germline V gene has CDR1 SGHVS and CDR2 FQNEAQ. This CDR3 contains 16 residues. The V end was cut by 3 bases, the J end by 7 bases, with 16 bases between. The CDR3 region is CASSLDAAVRNSPLHF. The CDR3 nucleotides are TGTGCCAGCAGCTTGGATGCGGCGGTGCGGAATTCACCCCTCCACTTT.

The chain carries TRBV4-3 and TRBJ2-7; 9 positions agree with TRBD2. Germline V gene lookup returns CDR1 LGHNA and CDR2 YSLEER. The CDR3 has 17 amino acids. J lost 6 bases, V lost 0 bases, and 12 bases had no gene match. The DNA for the CDR3 is TGCGCCAGCAGCCAAGATTGGGCTAGCGGGATGAGGATCGAGCAGTACTTC. This sequence encodes CASSQDWASGMRIEQYF.

This clone was detected a few times. V usage is TRBV30 and J usage is TRBJ2-7; weak D call: TRBD2 (5 bases). Trimming cost V 4 bases and J 1 base, with 8 bases left between them. This CDR3 region has 12 residues. Germline CDR1 reads GTSNPN; CDR2 reads SVGIG (reference sequence). Here the CDR3 DNA reads TGTGCCTGGAAGGGAGCGTCCTACGAGCAGTACTTC. Its translation is CAWKGASYEQYF.

The gene calls are TRBV4-3 and TRBJ2-3; 9 nucleotides agree with TRBD1. Trimming took 2 bases from V and 7 from J; bases not matched to a gene: 10. Germline V gives CDR1 LGHNA, CDR2 YSLEER. This CDR3 spans 16 amino acids. CDR3 loop: CASSQRTGGNGYTQYF. In DNA, the CDR3 is TGCGCCAGCAGCCAACGTACAGGGGGCAACGGGTATACGCAGTATTTT.

CDR3 protein: CAISDSGYSNQPQHF. In DNA, the CDR3 is TGTGCCATCAGTGACTCGGGGTATAGCAATCAGCCCCAGCATTTT. The V call is TRBV10-3, the J call TRBJ1-5; no reliable D call. The ends were cut back, 3 bases at V and 0 bases at J, with 9 bases in the middle. CDR1 and CDR2 from the germline V gene are ENHRY and SYGVKD. This CDR3 comprises 15 residues.

The chain recombines TRBV9 with TRBJ2-3; D possibly corresponds to TRBD2 (7 bases). This CDR3 contains 16 residues. The V end was cut by 3 bases, the J end by 4 bases, with 18 bases between. Germline assignment: CDR1 SGDLS and CDR2 YYNGEE. CDR3 loop: CASSGLGGGSSDTQYF. Written as DNA, the CDR3 is TGTGCCAGCAGCGGCTTGGGGGGCGGGAGTTCAGATACGCAGTATTTT.